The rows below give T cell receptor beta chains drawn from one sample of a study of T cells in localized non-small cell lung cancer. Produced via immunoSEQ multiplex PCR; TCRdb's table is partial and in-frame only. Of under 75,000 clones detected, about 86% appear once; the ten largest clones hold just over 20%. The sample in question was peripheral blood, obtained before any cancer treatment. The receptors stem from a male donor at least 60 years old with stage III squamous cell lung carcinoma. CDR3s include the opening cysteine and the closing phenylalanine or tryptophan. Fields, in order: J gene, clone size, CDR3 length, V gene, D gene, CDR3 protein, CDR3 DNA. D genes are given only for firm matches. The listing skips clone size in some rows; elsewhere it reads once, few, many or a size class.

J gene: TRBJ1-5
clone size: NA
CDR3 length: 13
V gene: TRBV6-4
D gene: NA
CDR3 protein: CASSAEVNQPQHF
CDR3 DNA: TGTGCCAGCAGTGCGGAGGTCAATCAGCCCCAGCATTTT

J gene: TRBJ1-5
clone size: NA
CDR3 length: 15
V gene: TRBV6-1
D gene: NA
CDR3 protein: CASTKSSGNNQPQHF
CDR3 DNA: TGTGCCAGCACAAAGAGCAGCGGGAATAATCAGCCCCAGCATTTT

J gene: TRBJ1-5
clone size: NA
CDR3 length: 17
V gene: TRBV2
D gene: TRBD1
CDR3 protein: CASSELTGTGNNQPQHF
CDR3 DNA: TGTGCCAGCAGTGAACTTACCGGGACAGGGAATAATCAGCCCCAGCATTTT

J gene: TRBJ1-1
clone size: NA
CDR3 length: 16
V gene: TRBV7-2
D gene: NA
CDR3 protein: CASSPRLRGSAGEAFF
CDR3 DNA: TGTGCCAGCAGCCCTAGGTTACGGGGGAGCGCGGGGGAAGCTTTCTTT

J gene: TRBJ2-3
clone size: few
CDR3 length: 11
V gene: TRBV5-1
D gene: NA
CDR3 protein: CASSLRNTQYF
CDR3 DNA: TGCGCCAGCAGCCTAAGGAATACGCAGTATTTT

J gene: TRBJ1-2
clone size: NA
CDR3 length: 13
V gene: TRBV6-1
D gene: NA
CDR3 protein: CASSVQDHYGYTF
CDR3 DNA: TGTGCCAGCAGCGTGCAGGACCACTATGGCTACACCTTC

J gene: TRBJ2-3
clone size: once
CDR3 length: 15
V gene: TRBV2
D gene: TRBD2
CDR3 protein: CASSDETSGTDTQYF
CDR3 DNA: TGTGCCAGCAGTGATGAGACTAGCGGCACAGATACGCAGTATTTT

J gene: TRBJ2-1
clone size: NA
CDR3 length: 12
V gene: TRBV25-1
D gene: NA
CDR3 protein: CASSPGDNEQFF
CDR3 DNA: TGTGCCAGCAGTCCGGGGGACAATGAGCAGTTCTTC

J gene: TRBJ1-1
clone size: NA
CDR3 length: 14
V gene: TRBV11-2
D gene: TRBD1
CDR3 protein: CASSLVFGTGERLF
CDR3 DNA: TGTGCCAGCAGCTTAGTTTTCGGGACAGGGGAACGACTCTTT

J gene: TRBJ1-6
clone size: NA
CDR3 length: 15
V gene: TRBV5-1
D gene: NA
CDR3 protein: CASSWAGGSRSPLHF
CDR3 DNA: TGCGCCAGCAGCTGGGCCGGAGGATCGCGTTCACCCCTCCACTTT

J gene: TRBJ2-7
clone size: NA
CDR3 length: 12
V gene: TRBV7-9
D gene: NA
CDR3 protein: CASSFIPNPLYF
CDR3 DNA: TGTGCCAGCAGCTTCATCCCCAACCCTTTATACTTC

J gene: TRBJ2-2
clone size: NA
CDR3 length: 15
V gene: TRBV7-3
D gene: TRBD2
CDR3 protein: CASHPSGGAAGELFF
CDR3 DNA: TGTGCCAGCCACCCTAGCGGGGGGGCTGCCGGGGAGCTGTTTTTT

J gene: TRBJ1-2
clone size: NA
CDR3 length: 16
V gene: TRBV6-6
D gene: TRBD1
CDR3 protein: CASSSPGQGAVYGYTF
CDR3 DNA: TGTGCCAGCAGTTCCCCCGGACAGGGGGCGGTATATGGCTACACCTTC

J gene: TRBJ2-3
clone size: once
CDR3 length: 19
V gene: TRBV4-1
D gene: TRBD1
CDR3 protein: CASSQAFAGTGFRKDTQYF
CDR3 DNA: TGCGCCAGCAGCCAAGCTTTCGCCGGGACAGGGTTTCGTAAAGATACGCAGTATTTT

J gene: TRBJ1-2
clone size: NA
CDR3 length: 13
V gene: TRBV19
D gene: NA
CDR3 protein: CASTEGGTIGYTF
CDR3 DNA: TGTGCCAGTACCGAAGGCGGGACTATTGGCTACACCTTC

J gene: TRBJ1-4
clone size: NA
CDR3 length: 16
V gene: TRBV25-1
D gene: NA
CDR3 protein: CASSELGRGAVEKLFF
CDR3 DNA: TGTGCCAGCAGTGAATTGGGGAGGGGGGCAGTGGAAAAACTGTTTTTT

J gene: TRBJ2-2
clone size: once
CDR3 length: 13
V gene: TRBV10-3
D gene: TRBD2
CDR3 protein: CAVSGDGTGELFF
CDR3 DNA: TGTGCCGTTAGCGGGGACGGCACCGGGGAGCTGTTTTTT

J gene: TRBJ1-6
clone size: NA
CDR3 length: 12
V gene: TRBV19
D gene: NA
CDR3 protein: CASSLYNSPLHF
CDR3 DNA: TGTGCCAGTAGCCTGTATAATTCACCCCTCCACTTT

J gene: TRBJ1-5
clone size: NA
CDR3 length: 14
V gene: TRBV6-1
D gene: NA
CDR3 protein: CASSGDPLNQPQHF
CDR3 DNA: TGTGCCAGCAGCGGGGACCCTCTCAATCAGCCCCAGCATTTT

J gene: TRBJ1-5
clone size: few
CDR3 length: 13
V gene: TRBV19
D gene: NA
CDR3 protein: CASSPGLNQPQHF
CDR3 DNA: TGTGCCAGTAGTCCCGGGTTAAATCAGCCCCAGCATTTT

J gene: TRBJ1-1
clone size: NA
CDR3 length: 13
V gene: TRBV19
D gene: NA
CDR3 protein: CASSIRTAYEAFF
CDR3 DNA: TGTGCCAGTAGTATAAGAACGGCCTATGAAGCTTTCTTT

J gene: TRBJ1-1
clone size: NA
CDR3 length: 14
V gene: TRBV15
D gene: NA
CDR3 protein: CATSRDTENTEAFF
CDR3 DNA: TGTGCCACCAGCAGAGATACGGAGAACACTGAAGCTTTCTTT

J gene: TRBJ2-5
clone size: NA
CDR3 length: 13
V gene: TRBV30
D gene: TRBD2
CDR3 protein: CAWIKGRGGTQYF
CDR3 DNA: TGTGCCTGGATTAAAGGGCGCGGGGGGACCCAGTACTTC

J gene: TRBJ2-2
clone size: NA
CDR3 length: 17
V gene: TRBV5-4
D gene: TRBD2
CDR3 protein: CASSAPLAGGETGELFF
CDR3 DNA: TGTGCCAGCAGCGCTCCCTTAGCGGGGGGTGAGACCGGGGAGCTGTTTTTT

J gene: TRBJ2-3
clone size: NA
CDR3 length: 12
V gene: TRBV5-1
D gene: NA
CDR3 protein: CASSLAADTQYF
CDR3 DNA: TGCGCCAGCAGCCTGGCTGCAGATACGCAGTATTTT

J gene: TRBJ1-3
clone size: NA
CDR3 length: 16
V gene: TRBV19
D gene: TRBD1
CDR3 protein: CASSPGTDLSGNTIYF
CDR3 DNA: TGTGCCAGTAGTCCCGGGACAGATCTCTCTGGAAACACCATATATTTT

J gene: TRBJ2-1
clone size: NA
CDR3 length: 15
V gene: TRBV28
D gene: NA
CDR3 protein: CASSSRHWTYNEQFF
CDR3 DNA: TGTGCCAGCAGTTCCCGGCACTGGACTTACAATGAGCAGTTCTTC

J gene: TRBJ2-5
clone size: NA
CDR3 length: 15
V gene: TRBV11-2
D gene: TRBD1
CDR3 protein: CASSPTGVPQETQYF
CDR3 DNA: TGTGCCAGCAGCCCGACAGGGGTCCCCCAAGAGACCCAGTACTTC

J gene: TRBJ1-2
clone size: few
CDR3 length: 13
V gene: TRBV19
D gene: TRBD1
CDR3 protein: CASSMGQNYGYTF
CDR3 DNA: TGTGCCAGTAGTATGGGACAGAACTATGGCTACACCTTC

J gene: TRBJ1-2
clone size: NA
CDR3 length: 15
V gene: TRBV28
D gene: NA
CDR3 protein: CASSLSVLENYGYTF
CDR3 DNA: TGTGCCAGCAGTTTATCGGTCTTGGAAAACTATGGCTACACCTTC

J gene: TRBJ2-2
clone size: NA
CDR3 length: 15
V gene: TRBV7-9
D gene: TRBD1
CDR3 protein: CASSSDRGYPGELFF
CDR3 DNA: TGTGCCAGCAGCTCGGACAGGGGTTATCCCGGGGAGCTGTTTTTT

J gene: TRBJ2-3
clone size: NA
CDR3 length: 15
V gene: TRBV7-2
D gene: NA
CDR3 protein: CASSLVAGGTDTQYF
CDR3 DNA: TGTGCCAGCAGCTTAGTGGCAGGGGGCACAGATACGCAGTATTTT

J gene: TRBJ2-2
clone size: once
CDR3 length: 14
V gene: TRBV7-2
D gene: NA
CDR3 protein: CASSNRRAGRELFF
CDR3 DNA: TGTGCCAGCAGCAACCGGAGGGCGGGTCGGGAGCTGTTTTTT

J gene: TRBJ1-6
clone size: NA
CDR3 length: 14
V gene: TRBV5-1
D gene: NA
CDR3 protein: CASSAARGESPLHF
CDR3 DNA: TGCGCCAGCAGCGCGGCCCGGGGCGAATCACCCCTCCACTTT

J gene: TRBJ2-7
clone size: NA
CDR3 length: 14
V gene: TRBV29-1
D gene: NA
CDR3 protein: CSVDPAGKGYEQYF
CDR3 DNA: TGCAGCGTTGACCCGGCGGGGAAGGGATACGAGCAGTACTTC

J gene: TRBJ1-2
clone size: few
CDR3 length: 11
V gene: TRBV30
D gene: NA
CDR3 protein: CAWSVLDGYTF
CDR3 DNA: TGTGCCTGGAGTGTACTGGACGGCTACACCTTC

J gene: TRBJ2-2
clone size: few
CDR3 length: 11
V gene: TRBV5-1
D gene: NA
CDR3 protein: CASSLKGELFF
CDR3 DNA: TGCGCCAGCAGCTTGAAGGGGGAGCTGTTTTTT

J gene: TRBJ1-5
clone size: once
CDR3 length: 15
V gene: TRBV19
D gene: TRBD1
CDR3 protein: CASSIATGGNQPQHF
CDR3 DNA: TGTGCCAGTAGTATCGCGACAGGGGGCAATCAGCCCCAGCATTTT

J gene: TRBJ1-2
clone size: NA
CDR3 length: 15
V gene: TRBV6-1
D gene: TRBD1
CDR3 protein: CASSEQGQQNYGYTF
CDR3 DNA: TGTGCCAGCAGTGAACAGGGACAGCAGAACTATGGCTACACCTTC

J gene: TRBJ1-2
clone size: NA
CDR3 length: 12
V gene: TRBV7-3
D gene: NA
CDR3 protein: CASSLTGSGYTF
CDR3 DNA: TGTGCCAGCAGCTTAACGGGGTCCGGCTACACCTTC

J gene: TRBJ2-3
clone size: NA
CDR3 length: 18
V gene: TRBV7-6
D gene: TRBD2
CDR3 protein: CASSLTSPSTFHTDTQYF
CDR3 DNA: TGTGCCAGCAGCTTGACTAGCCCGTCCACTTTTCACACAGATACGCAGTATTTT

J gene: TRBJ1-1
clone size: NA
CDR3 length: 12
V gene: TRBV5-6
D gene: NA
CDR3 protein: CASSRGSPEAFF
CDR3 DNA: TGTGCCAGTAGTCGGGGGTCTCCTGAAGCTTTCTTT

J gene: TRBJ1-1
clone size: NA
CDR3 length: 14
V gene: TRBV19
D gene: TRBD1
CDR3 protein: CASSLRQGRTEAFF
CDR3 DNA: TGTGCCAGTAGTCTTCGACAGGGTAGGACTGAAGCTTTCTTT

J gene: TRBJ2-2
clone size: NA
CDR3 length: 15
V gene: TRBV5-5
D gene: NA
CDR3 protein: CASSSRLGNTGELFF
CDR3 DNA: TGTGCCAGCAGCTCCCGACTAGGAAACACCGGGGAGCTGTTTTTT

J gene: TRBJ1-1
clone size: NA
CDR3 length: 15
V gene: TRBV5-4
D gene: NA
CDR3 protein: CASSFEVGRGTEAFF
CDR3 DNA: TGTGCCAGCAGCTTTGAAGTAGGGAGGGGAACTGAAGCTTTCTTT

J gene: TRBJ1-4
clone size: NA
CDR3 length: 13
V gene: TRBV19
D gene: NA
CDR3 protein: CASSPVLRGGLFF
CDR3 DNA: TGTGCCAGTAGTCCCGTTCTTCGGGGGGGACTGTTTTTT

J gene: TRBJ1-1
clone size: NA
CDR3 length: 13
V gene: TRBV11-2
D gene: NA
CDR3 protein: CASSLTFGEKAFF
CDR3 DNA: TGTGCCAGCAGCTTAACATTTGGGGAAAAAGCTTTCTTT

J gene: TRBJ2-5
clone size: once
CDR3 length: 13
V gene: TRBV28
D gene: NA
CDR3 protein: CASSIMTPGPQYF
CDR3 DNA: TGTGCCAGCAGTATTATGACCCCTGGGCCCCAGTACTTC

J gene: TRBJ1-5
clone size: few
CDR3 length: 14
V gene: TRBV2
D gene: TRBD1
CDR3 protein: CASSGQGRNQPQHF
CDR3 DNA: TGTGCCAGCAGTGGACAGGGGCGCAATCAGCCCCAGCATTTT

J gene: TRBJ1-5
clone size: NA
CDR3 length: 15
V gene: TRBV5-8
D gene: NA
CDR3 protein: CASSLTGSSNQPQHF
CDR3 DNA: TGTGCCAGCAGCTTGACTGGCAGTAGCAATCAGCCCCAGCATTTT

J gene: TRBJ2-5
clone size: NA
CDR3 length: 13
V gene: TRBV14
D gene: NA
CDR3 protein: CASSRGSSETQYF
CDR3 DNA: TGTGCCAGCAGCCGCGGGTCGAGTGAGACCCAGTACTTC

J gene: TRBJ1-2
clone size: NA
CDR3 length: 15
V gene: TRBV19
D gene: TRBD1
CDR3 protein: CASIVEPDRNYGYTF
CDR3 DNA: TGTGCCAGTATTGTGGAGCCGGACAGGAACTATGGCTACACCTTC

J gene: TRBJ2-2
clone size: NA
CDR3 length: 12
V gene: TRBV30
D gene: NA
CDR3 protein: CAWSQRPGELFF
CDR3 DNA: TGTGCCTGGAGTCAGAGACCCGGGGAGCTGTTTTTT

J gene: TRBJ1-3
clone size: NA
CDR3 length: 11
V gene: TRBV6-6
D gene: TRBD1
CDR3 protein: CASSSTGPIYF
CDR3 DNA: TGTGCCAGCAGCTCGACAGGGCCGATATATTTT

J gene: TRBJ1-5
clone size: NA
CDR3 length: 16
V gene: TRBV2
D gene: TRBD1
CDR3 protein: CASSRQGTGLYQPQHF
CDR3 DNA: TGTGCCAGCAGTCGCCAGGGGACAGGGTTATATCAGCCCCAGCATTTT

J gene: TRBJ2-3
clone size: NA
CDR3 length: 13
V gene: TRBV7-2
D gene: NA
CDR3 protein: CASSLGRGDTQYF
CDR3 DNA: TGTGCCAGCAGCTTAGGGCGGGGTGATACGCAGTATTTT

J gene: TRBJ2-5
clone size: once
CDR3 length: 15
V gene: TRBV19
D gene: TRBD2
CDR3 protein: CAKTEAGGTQETQYF
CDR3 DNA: TGTGCCAAGACTGAGGCGGGGGGAACCCAAGAGACCCAGTACTTC

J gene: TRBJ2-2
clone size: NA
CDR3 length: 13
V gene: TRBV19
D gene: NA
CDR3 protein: CASMQPGTGELFF
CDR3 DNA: TGTGCCAGTATGCAGCCCGGCACCGGGGAGCTGTTTTTT